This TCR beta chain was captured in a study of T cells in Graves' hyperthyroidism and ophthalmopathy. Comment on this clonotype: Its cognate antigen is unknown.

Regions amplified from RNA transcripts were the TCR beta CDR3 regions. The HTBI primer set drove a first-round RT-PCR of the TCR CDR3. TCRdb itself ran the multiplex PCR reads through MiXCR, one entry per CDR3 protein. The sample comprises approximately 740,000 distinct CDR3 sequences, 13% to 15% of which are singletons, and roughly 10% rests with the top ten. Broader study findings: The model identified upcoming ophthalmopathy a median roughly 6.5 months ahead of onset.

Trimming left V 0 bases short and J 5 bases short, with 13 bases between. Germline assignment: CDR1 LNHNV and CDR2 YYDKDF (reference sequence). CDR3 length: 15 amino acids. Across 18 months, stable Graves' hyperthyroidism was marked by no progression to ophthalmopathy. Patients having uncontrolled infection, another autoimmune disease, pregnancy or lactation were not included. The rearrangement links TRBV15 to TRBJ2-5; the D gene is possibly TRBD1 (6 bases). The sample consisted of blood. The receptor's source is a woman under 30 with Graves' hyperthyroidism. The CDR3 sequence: CATSRDQGRRETQYF. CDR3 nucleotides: TGTGCCACCAGCAGAGATCAGGGGCGGAGGGAGACCCAGTACTTC.